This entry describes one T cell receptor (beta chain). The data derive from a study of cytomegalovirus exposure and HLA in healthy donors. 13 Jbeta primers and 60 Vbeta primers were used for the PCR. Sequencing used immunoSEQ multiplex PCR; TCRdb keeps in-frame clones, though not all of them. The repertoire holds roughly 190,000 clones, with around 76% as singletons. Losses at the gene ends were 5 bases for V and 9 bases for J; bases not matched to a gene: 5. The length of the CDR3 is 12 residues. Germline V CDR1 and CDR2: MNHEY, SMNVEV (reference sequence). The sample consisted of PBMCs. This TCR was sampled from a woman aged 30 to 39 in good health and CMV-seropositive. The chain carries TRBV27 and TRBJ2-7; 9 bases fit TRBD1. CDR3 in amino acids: CASSPTGGPQYF. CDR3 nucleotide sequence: TGTGCCAGCAGTCCCACAGGGGGCCCGCAGTACTTC.